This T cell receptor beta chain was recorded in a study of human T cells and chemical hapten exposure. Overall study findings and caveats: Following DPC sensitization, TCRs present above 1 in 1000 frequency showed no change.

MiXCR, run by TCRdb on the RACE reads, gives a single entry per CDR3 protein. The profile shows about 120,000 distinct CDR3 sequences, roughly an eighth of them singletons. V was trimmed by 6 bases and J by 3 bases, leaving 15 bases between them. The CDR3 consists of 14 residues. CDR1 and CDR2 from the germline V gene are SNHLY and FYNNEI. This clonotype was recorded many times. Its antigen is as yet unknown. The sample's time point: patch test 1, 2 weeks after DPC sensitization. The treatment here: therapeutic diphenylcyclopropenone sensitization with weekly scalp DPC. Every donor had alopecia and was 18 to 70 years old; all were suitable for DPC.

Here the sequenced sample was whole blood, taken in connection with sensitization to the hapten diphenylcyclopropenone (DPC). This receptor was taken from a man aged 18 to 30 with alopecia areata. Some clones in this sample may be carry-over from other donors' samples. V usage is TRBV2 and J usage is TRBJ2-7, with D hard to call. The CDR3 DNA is TGTGCCAGCAGGCTGGGTCCCAGCGACTACGAGCAGTACTTC. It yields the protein CASRLGPSDYEQYF.